These T cell receptor beta chains were read from a single sample in a study of CD8 T cells in ankylosing spondylitis. TCRdb analysed the 5' RACE reads with MiXCR anew, one entry per CDR3 protein. The sample comprises 350,000 or so distinct CDR3 sequences, 8% of which are singletons, and less than 15% rests with the top ten. Specimen: blood, either unsorted or a sorted T cell fraction (not recorded which). These receptors were obtained from a male donor with ankylosing spondylitis. The CDR3 runs from the conserved cysteine through the conserved F or W. The order of the fields is V gene, clone size, J gene, D gene, CDR3 DNA, CDR3 protein. D genes are given only for firm matches. A clone size is listed for some rows: how often the clone was seen (once, few, many), or a class if it is expanded.

>TRBV7-2|few|TRBJ2-7|.
TGTGCCAGCAGCTTAGCGGGAGAAGCTTACGAGCAGTACTTC
CASSLAGEAYEQYF
>TRBV24-1|many|TRBJ2-2|.
TGTGCCACCAGTGATTTGCAAAAAACAGGGAACTACCCCGGGGAGCTGTTTTTT
CATSDLQKTGNYPGELFF
>TRBV2|.|TRBJ1-1|.
TGTGCCAGCAATCTGGGTAGAGTAGGGACTGAAGCTTTCTTT
CASNLGRVGTEAFF
>TRBV27|.|TRBJ2-5|.
TGTGCCAGCAGTTTAATGGGAGAGACCCAGTACTTC
CASSLMGETQYF
>TRBV6-5|many|TRBJ1-2|TRBD1
TGTGCCAGCAGCCGACAGGGTGGTGGCTACACCTTC
CASSRQGGGYTF
>TRBV11-2|.|TRBJ1-1|.
TGTGCCAGCAGCTTCGGGACACAAAGTGGAGCTTTCTTT
CASSFGTQSGAFF
>TRBV4-3|few|TRBJ2-1|TRBD2
TGCGCCAGCAGCCAGTGTAGCGGGAGCCTTTGCAATGAGCAGTTCTTC
CASSQCSGSLCNEQFF
>TRBV29-1|.|TRBJ2-3|TRBD1
TGCAGCGTTGAAGGAACCGGGACAGGGGTAACAGATACGCAGTATTTT
CSVEGTGTGVTDTQYF
>TRBV3-1|.|TRBJ2-5|.
TGTGCCAGCAGCCCCGGCCTAGTCCCCCAAGAGACCCAGTACTTC
CASSPGLVPQETQYF
>TRBV7-2|.|TRBJ2-5|.
TGTGCCAGCAGCACACAGGGTTGGGAGACCCAGTACTTC
CASSTQGWETQYF
>TRBV7-7|few|TRBJ2-5|.
TGTGCTAGCAGCTTAGCGCGGGGTCCCCAAGAGACCCAGTACTTC
CASSLARGPQETQYF
>TRBV3-1|.|TRBJ2-7|.
TGTGCCAGCAGCCAAGATCGGGACATCGGCTACGAGCAGTACTTC
CASSQDRDIGYEQYF
>TRBV12-3/TRBV12-4|few|TRBJ2-5|.
TGTGCCAGCAGTTTAATGGGAGTGGGAGAGACCCAGTACTTC
CASSLMGVGETQYF
>TRBV29-1|many|TRBJ2-5|.
TGCAGCGTTGAATCTACCCTGGGGCAAGAGACCCAGTACTTC
CSVESTLGQETQYF
>TRBV10-3|many|TRBJ1-2|.
TGTGCCATCAGTGAGAGCGGGACCCTCCCTCGTGAAGGCTACACCTTC
CAISESGTLPREGYTF
>TRBV4-1|.|TRBJ2-7|.
TGCGCCAGCAGCCAAGAACAGGGCACCCTTCTCTCCTACGAGCAGTACTTC
CASSQEQGTLLSYEQYF
>TRBV3-1|.|TRBJ1-4|.
TGTGCCAGCAGCTACCGACAGCTGGAAAAACTGTTTTTT
CASSYRQLEKLFF
>TRBV20-1|.|TRBJ1-2|.
TGCAGTGCTCGTACCCTGGGAGTCTCCGACTATGGCTACACCTTC
CSARTLGVSDYGYTF
>TRBV20-1|.|TRBJ2-3|TRBD2
TGCAGTGCAAGACTAGCGGGAGGGCCGGATACGCAGTATTTT
CSARLAGGPDTQYF
>TRBV20-1|many|TRBJ1-4|.
TGCAGTACCGCCCGGACAGTTGATGAAAAACTGTTTTTT
CSTARTVDEKLFF
>TRBV7-9|.|TRBJ1-4|.
TGTGCCAGCAGCTTTGGAGGGGTCCTCACTAATGAAAAACTGTTTTTT
CASSFGGVLTNEKLFF
>TRBV14|many|TRBJ1-6|.
TGTGCCAGCAGCCAAGGCTTTTCCTTTTCACCCCTCCACTTT
CASSQGFSFSPLHF
>TRBV7-6|many|TRBJ1-4|.
TGTGCCAGCAGCTTACGGAATGAAAAACTGTTTTTT
CASSLRNEKLFF
>TRBV7-9|few|TRBJ2-5|.
TGTGCCAGCAGCTTCGTAGAGACCCAGTACTTC
CASSFVETQYF
>TRBV10-3|many|TRBJ2-1|TRBD1
TGTGCCATCCGCCCAAGCGCGGACAGGGGGTCCTACAATGAGCAGTTCTTC
CAIRPSADRGSYNEQFF
>TRBV2|few|TRBJ2-7|TRBD2
TGTGCCAGCAGACTAGCGGGTGCGTGGCAGTACTTC
CASRLAGAWQYF
>TRBV25-1|.|TRBJ2-1|.
TGTGCCAGCAGTGCCAGTTCCGCCTACAATGAGCAGTTCTTC
CASSASSAYNEQFF
>TRBV9|many|TRBJ2-2|.
TGTGCCAGCAGCTTTCAGGGATACACCGGGGAGCTGTTTTTT
CASSFQGYTGELFF
>TRBV2|few|TRBJ2-7|TRBD1
TGTGCCAGCAGTGAACCAGGGACAGGGGTTGATTCCTACGAGCAGTACTTC
CASSEPGTGVDSYEQYF
>TRBV10-2|few|TRBJ2-7|TRBD1
TGCGCCAGCAGGACCGCCGGGACAGGGGGTTATTACGAGCAGTACTTC
CASRTAGTGGYYEQYF
>TRBV9|many|TRBJ2-3|TRBD1
TGTGCCAGCAGCCCGCAGGGGGCTCGCACAGATACGCAGTATTTT
CASSPQGARTDTQYF
>TRBV20-1|.|TRBJ2-3|.
TGCAGTGCTAGAAAGGGAGGAGTTTCCACAGATACGCAGTATTTT
CSARKGGVSTDTQYF
>TRBV4-1|many|TRBJ2-7|.
TGCGCCAGCAGCCAAAGCCCCACAGGGTTGTCGGGAAATCCGTACGAGCAGTACTTC
CASSQSPTGLSGNPYEQYF
>TRBV19|.|TRBJ2-1|TRBD2
TGTGCCAGTAGCAAGCGGGGAACATACAATGAGCAGTTCTTC
CASSKRGTYNEQFF
>TRBV3-1|few|TRBJ2-3|.
TGTGCCAGCAGCCCTCGGACAGTAGGGGCGCAGTATTTT
CASSPRTVGAQYF
>TRBV10-3|many|TRBJ2-1|TRBD1
TGTGCCATCAACACCGGGACAGGTCCCAATGAGCAGTTCTTC
CAINTGTGPNEQFF
>TRBV5-5|.|TRBJ1-2|.
TGTGCCAGCAGCCTAATGGCTGACGGTTTCCAGCCGTTTGACTACACCTTC
CASSLMADGFQPFDYTF
>TRBV27|many|TRBJ2-4|.
TGTGCCAGCAGTTCATGGGACCAGAAAAACATTCAGTACTTC
CASSSWDQKNIQYF
>TRBV18|.|TRBJ1-1|.
TGTGCCAGCTCACCCCGGACAGAAGCGACTGAAGCTTTCTTT
CASSPRTEATEAFF
>TRBV9|.|TRBJ2-5|TRBD2
TGTGCCAGCAACCCTAGCGGGAGCCACGAGACCCAGTACTTC
CASNPSGSHETQYF
>TRBV4-1|few|TRBJ1-1|.
TGCGCCAGCAGCCAAGACGAGTGGTCTGGGAGGACTGAAGCTTTCTTT
CASSQDEWSGRTEAFF
>TRBV7-9|few|TRBJ2-4|.
TGTGCCAGCAGCTCGGACCTCCGGCTAGCCAAAAACATTCAGTACTTC
CASSSDLRLAKNIQYF
>TRBV7-8|few|TRBJ2-5|.
TGTGCCAGCAGCTTAGAGAGGGGGCCGGGACCGGAGGGGGAGACCCAGTACTTC
CASSLERGPGPEGETQYF
>TRBV5-6|few|TRBJ2-7|TRBD2
TGTGCCAGCAGCAGCGCGGGAGTGAGGACCTACGAGCAGTACTTC
CASSSAGVRTYEQYF
>TRBV2|few|TRBJ2-7|.
TGTGCCAGCAGGGGAGGTCCGTACGAGCAGTACTTC
CASRGGPYEQYF
>TRBV28|many|TRBJ2-4|.
TGTGCCAGCAGTCACGTTGGGGGCCAGCCCATTCAGTACTTC
CASSHVGGQPIQYF
>TRBV28|few|TRBJ2-3|TRBD2
TGTGCCAGCAGAGTCTCCGGGAGGGGGGGAGATACGCAGTATTTT
CASRVSGRGGDTQYF
>TRBV7-8|few|TRBJ2-1|.
TGTGCCAGCAGCTTAGCTGGGGTAGTAGTCTACAATGAGCAGTTCTTC
CASSLAGVVVYNEQFF
>TRBV6-5|.|TRBJ2-5|TRBD2
TGTGCCAGCAGTTACTCGCGGGGGGCGGGGGAGACCCAGTACTTC
CASSYSRGAGETQYF
>TRBV3-1|many|TRBJ1-4|.
TGTGCCAGCAGCCCACTCGGGGGGACTAATGAAAAACTGTTTTTT
CASSPLGGTNEKLFF
>TRBV12-3/TRBV12-4|few|TRBJ2-2|.
TGTGCCAGCAGCGGACTGGTGGAGCTGTTTTTT
CASSGLVELFF
>TRBV29-1|few|TRBJ1-2|TRBD1
TGCAGCGGGGGGGACAGCGGCTATGGCTACACCTTC
CSGGDSGYGYTF